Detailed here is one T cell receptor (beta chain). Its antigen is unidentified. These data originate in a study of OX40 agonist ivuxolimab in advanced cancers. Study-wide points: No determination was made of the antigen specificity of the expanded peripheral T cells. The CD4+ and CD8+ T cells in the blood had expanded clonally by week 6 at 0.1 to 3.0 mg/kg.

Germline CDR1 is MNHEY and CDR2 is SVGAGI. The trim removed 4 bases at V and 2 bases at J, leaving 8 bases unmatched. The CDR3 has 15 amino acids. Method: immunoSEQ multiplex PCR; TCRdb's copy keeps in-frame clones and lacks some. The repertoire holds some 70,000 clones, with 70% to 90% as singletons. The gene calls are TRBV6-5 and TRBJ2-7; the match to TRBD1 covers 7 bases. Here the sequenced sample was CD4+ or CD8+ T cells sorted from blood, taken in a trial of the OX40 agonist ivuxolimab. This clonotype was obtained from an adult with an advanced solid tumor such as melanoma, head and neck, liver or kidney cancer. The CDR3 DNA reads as TGTGCCAGCAGTTGGGACAGCCGCCCTACCTACGAGCAGTACTTC. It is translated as CASSWDSRPTYEQYF.